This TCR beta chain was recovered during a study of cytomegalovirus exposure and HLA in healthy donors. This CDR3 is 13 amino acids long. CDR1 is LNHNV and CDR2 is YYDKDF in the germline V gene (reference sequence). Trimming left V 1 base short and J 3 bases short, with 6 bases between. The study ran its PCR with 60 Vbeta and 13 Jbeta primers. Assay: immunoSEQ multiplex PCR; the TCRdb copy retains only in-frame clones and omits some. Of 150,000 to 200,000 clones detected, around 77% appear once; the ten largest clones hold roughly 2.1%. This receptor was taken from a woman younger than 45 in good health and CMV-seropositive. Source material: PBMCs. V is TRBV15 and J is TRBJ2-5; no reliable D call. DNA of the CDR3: TGTGCCACCAGCAGAGTCGTCGAAGAGACCCAGTACTTC. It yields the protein CATSRVVEETQYF.